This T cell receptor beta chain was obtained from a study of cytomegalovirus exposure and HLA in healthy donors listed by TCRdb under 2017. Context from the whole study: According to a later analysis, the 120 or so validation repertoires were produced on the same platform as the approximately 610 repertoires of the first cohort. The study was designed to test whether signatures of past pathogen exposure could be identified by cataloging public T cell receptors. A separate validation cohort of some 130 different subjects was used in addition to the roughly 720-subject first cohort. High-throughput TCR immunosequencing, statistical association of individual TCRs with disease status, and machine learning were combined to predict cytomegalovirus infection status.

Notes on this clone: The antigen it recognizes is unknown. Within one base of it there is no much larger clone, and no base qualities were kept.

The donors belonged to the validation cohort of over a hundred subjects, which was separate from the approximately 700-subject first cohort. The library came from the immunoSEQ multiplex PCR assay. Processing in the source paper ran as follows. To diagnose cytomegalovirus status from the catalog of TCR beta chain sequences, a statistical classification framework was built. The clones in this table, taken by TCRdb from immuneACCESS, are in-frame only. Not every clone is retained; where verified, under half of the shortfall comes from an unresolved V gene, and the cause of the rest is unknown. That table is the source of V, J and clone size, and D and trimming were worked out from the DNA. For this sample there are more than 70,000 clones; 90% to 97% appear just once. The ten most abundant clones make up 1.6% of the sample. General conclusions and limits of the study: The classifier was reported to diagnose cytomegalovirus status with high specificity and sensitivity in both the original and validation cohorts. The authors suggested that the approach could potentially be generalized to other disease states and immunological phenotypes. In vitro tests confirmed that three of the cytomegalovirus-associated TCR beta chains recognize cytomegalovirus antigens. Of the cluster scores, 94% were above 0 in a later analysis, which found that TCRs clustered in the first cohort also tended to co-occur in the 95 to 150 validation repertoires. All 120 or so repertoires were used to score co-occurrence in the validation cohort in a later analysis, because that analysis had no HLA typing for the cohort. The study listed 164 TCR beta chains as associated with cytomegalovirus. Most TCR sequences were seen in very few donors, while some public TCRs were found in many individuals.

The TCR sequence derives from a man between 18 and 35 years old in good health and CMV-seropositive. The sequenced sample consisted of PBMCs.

The CDR3 region reads CASSDQASGTEAFF. The DNA reads TGCGCCAGCAGTGACCAGGCCTCGGGGACTGAAGCTTTCTTT. This chain is built from TRBV10-1 and TRBJ1-1; there is no confident call for the D gene. V sheds 3 bases and J sheds 5 bases, leaving 13 bases between their ends. The CDR3 covers 14 residues, taking in both the cysteine and the phenylalanine. The kept DNA is CDR3 alone, 42 bases in frame from the first base. CDR1 and CDR2, looked up from the germline V gene (reference sequence), are WNHNN and SYGVQD.